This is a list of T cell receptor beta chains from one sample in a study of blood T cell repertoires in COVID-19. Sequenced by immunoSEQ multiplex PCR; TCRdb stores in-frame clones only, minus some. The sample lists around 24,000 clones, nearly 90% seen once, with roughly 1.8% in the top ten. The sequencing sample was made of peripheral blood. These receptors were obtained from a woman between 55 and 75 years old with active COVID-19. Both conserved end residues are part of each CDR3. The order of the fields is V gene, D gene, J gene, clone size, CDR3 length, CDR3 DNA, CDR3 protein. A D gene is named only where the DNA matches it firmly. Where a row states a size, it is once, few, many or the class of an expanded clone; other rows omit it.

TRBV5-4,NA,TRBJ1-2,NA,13,TGTGCCAGCAGCTTGGAGCAAAACTATGGCTACACCTTC,CASSLEQNYGYTF
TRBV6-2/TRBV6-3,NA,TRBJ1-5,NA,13,TGTGCCAGCAGTTTAAGGGGGAATCAGCCCCAGCATTTT,CASSLRGNQPQHF
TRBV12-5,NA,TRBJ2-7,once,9,TGTGCTAGGGGTCGTAAGCAGTACTTC,CARGRKQYF
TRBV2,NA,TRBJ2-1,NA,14,TGTGCCAGCAGTCGACGACAGACTAGCAATGAGCAGTTCTTC,CASSRRQTSNEQFF
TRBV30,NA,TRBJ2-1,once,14,TGTGCCTGGGCCCCTCGAGAGGGTCGTGATGAGCAGTTCTTC,CAWAPREGRDEQFF
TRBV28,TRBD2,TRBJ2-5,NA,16,TGTGCCAGCAGTTCACCGGGACTAGCCGCAAAGGAGACCCAGTACTTC,CASSSPGLAAKETQYF
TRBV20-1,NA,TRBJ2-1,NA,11,TGCGGGGGGACGGCCTACAATGAGCAGTTCTTC,CGGTAYNEQFF
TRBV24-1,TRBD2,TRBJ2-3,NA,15,TGTGCCACCAGTACAGTAGCGGGGGCTGGAGATACGCAGTATTTT,CATSTVAGAGDTQYF
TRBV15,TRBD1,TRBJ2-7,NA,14,TGTGCCACCAGCGTGGGGACAGGGCCTCTCGAGCAGTACTTC,CATSVGTGPLEQYF
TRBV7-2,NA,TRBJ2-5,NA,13,TGTGCCAGCAGCTTCCGTCCGTTGGAGACCCAGTACTTC,CASSFRPLETQYF
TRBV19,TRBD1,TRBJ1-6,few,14,TGTGCCAGTAGTCATACAGGGGCGGAATCACCCCTCCACTTT,CASSHTGAESPLHF
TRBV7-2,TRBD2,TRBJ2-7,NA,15,TGTGCCAGCAGCTTAGGGGCTAGCGGTTGGTACGAGCAGTACTTC,CASSLGASGWYEQYF
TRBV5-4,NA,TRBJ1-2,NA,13,TGTGCCAGCAGCTTCTATGACACCTATGGCTACACCTTC,CASSFYDTYGYTF
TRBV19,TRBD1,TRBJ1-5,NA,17,TGTGCCAGTAGTATAGGAGGAGAGGGGGCGTTCAATCAGCCCCAGCATTTT,CASSIGGEGAFNQPQHF
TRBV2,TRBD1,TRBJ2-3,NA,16,TGTGCCAGCTTACTATACCCCGACAGGGGGCGAGATACGCAGTATTTT,CASLLYPDRGRDTQYF
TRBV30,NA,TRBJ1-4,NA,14,TGTGCCTGGGAGCAAACCGGGACAAGAGAAAAACTGTTTTTT,CAWEQTGTREKLFF
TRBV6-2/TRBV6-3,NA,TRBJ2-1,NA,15,TGTGCCAGCAGCCGGAGAGTCGGGGTTTACAATGAGCAGTTCTTC,CASSRRVGVYNEQFF
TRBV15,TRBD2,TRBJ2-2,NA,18,TGTGCCACCAGCAGAGACCTTAGCGGGAGGGCCCATCCCGGGGAGCTGTTTTTT,CATSRDLSGRAHPGELFF
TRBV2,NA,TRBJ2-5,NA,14,TGTGCCAGCAGTAGGGGGGGAGGCCCGTCGACCCAGTACTTC,CASSRGGGPSTQYF
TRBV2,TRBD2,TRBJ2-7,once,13,TGTGCCAGCAGGACTAGCGGGAGCTACGAGCAGTACTTC,CASRTSGSYEQYF
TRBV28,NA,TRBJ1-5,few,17,TGTGCCAGCAGACCCCACGGATGGGACAACTCCATTCAGCCCCAGCATTTT,CASRPHGWDNSIQPQHF
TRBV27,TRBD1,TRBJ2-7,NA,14,TGTGCCAGCAGTTCGGACAGGGATCCCCTCGAGCAGTACTTC,CASSSDRDPLEQYF
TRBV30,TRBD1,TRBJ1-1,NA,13,TGTGCCTGGAGCATACAGGGGGCGACTGAAGCTTTCTTT,CAWSIQGATEAFF
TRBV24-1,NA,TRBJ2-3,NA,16,TGTGCCACCAGTGATATGGGACTTCCGGGCACAGATACGCAGTATTTT,CATSDMGLPGTDTQYF
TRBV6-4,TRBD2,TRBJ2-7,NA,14,TGTGCCAGCAGGCGGGGGAGCGGGAGTAACGAGCAGTACTTC,CASRRGSGSNEQYF
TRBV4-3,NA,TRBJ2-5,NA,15,TGCGCCAGCAGCCCGGGACGGGGGTTTTTGGAGACCCAGTACTTC,CASSPGRGFLETQYF
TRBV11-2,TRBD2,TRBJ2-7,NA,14,TGTGCCAGCAGCTCCCTAGCGGAGGGCTACGAGCAGTACTTC,CASSSLAEGYEQYF
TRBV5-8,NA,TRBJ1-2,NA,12,TGTGCCAGCAGCTTGCGGAGCTATGGCTACACCTTC,CASSLRSYGYTF
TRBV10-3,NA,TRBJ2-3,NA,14,TGTGCCATCCACGGCGAGGAGTGGCGAGATACGCAGTATTTT,CAIHGEEWRDTQYF
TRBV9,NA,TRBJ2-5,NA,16,TGTGCCAGCAGCCCAGGCCAGCGGTCAAGGGGGGAGACCCAGTACTTC,CASSPGQRSRGETQYF
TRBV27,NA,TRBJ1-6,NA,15,TGTGCCAGCAGTTTCTCCGGAGACAGTTATTCACCCCTCCACTTT,CASSFSGDSYSPLHF
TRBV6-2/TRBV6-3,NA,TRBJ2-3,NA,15,TGTGCCAGCAGTTACATAGCGCATAGCACAGATACGCAGTATTTT,CASSYIAHSTDTQYF
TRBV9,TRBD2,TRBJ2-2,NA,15,TGTGCCAGCAGCGGAGCGGGGCTGAACACCGGGGAGCTGTTTTTT,CASSGAGLNTGELFF
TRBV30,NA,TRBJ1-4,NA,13,TGTGCCTGGTCTCGTATCGCTCTGGGAGGACTGTTTTTT,CAWSRIALGGLFF
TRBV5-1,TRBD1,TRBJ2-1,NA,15,TGCGCCAGCAGCTTGGAGGGGACAGGATACAATGAGCAGTTCTTC,CASSLEGTGYNEQFF
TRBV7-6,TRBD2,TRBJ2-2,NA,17,TGTGCCAGCAGCCCCCTAGCGGGAGGGAAAGGGGCCGGGGAGCTGTTTTTT,CASSPLAGGKGAGELFF
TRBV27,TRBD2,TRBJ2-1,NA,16,TGTGCCAGCAGGACGGTTAGCGGGAGGGCAAACAATGAGCAGTTCTTC,CASRTVSGRANNEQFF
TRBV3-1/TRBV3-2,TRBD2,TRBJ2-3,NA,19,TGTGCCAGCAGCCATCACCGCCTCCCCTCTGGCTGGGGGGGAGATACGCAGTATTTT,CASSHHRLPSGWGGDTQYF
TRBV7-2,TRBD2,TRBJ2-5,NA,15,TGTGCCAGCAGCCCCTCCACTGGGGAGGGAGAGACCCAGTACTTC,CASSPSTGEGETQYF
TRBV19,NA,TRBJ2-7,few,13,TGTGCCAGTAGTATAGTGCCCTCGCGCGAGCAGTACTTC,CASSIVPSREQYF
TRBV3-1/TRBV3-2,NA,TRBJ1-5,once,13,TGTGCCAGCAGTCCGCGGCTTAGGCAGCCCCAGCATTTT,CASSPRLRQPQHF